Following are 29 T cell receptor beta chains from one sample sequenced in a study of regulatory T cells in long-lasting Graves disease. The time point is: newly diagnosed GD, antithyroid drugs for less than 3 months. PBMC RNA served as the TCR library source. Relying on iRepertoire HTBI primers and Arm-PCR of CDR3 regions, the team built TCR beta libraries. TCRdb re-called the multiplex PCR reads through MiXCR, storing one row per CDR3 protein. The sample holds around 250,000 distinct CDR3 sequences, roughly 18% seen once. The data were also submitted as part of a second study, on T cells in Graves' hyperthyroidism and ophthalmopathy.

The sequencing used peripheral blood mononuclear cells (PBMCs), collected at new diagnosis, from a patient treated with antithyroid drugs. The source is a woman in her 30s with Graves disease.

In the case of this clonotype: This could be a read error, since a much larger clone is one nucleotide away. The chain combines TRBV6-1 with TRBJ2-1; D is unclear. The germline gives CDR1 MNHNS, CDR2 SASEGT. CDR3 size: 14 residues. With 4 bases removed from V and 4 bases from J, the gap between germline ends came to 11 bases. CDR3 residues: CASSGPWGYNEQFF. CDR3 coding DNA: TGTGCCAGCAGTGGCCCCTGGGGTTACAATGAGCAGTTCTTC.

This sequence joins TRBV5-4 and TRBJ2-1; a possible D gene is TRBD2 (5 bases). The ends were cut back, 2 bases at V and 4 bases at J, with 10 bases in the middle. This CDR3 has 14 amino acids. Germline CDR1 reads SGHNT; CDR2 reads YYREEE (reference sequence). CDR3 nucleotides: TGTGCCAGCAGCTTCCCGGGAAAATACAATGAGCAGTTCTTC. It translates to CASSFPGKYNEQFF.

This clonotype has just a few counts. The genes are TRBV5-4 and TRBJ2-5, with unresolved D. This CDR3 spans 14 amino acids. Germline V CDR1 and CDR2: SGHNT, YYREEE (reference sequence). V was clipped by 1 base and J by 2 bases, with 9 bases between them. CDR3 amino acids: CASSLPTLQETQYF. DNA of the CDR3: TGTGCCAGCAGCTTGCCAACATTACAAGAGACCCAGTACTTC. The whole variable domain, filled in from reference TRBV5-4 and TRBJ2-5, reads ETGVTQSPTHLIKTRGQQVTLRCSSQSGHNTVSWYQQALGQGPQFIFQYYREEENGRGNFPPRFSGLQFPNYSSELNVNALELDDSALYLCASSLPTLQETQYFGPGTRLLVL.

In this sample, this clonotype turned up many times. The CDR3 loop is CASTSGRPWTAYSNQPQHF. Written as DNA, the CDR3 is TGTGCCAGCACCTCCGGGCGCCCATGGACAGCATATAGCAATCAGCCCCAGCATTTT. The chain couples TRBV2 to TRBJ1-5; possibly TRBD1 for D (6 bases). V shed 7 bases and J shed 0 bases, with 25 bases lying between them. This CDR3 is built from 19 residues. Germline V CDR1 and CDR2: SNHLY, FYNNEI.

Points on this clonotype: Possible read error: a much larger clone is one base away. This chain links TRBV9 with TRBJ2-1; 9 nucleotides align to TRBD2. Germline CDR1 and CDR2: SGDLS and YYNGEE. This CDR3 spans 16 amino acids. The CDR3 DNA is TGTGTCAGCAGCCCCCCGACTAGCGGAACCTACAATGAGCAGTTCTTC. It translates to CVSSPPTSGTYNEQFF.

The J gene is TRBJ2-5, the V gene TRBV28; no clear D gene. The CDR3 is 15 amino acids. In germline, CDR1 is MDHEN, CDR2 SYDVKM. V was cut by 7 bases and J by 3 bases, with 18 bases left in between. The CDR3 sequence is CASKTIGGAEETQYF. CDR3 sequence (DNA): TGTGCCAGCAAAACCATCGGCGGAGCTGAAGAGACCCAGTACTTC.

This clonotype was seen at least ten times. The CDR3 spells CASSDRRGARGNQPQHF. The CDR3 nucleotides are TGTGCCAGCAGTGATCGCCGGGGGGCGAGGGGCAATCAGCCCCAGCATTTT. This chain links TRBV2 with TRBJ1-5; D may be TRBD1 (6 bases). CDR3 length: 17 amino acids. CDR1 is SNHLY, CDR2 FYNNEI, per germline. V was trimmed by 3 bases and J by 2 bases, leaving 17 bases between them.

The table lists this clonotype with many counts. The CDR3, as DNA: TGTGCCAGCAGCTTATCGCGGGGGGCAACAACTGAAGCTTTCTTT. Translating it yields CASSLSRGATTEAFF. The chain links TRBV11-2 to TRBJ1-1, with D possibly TRBD1 on 6 matching bases. The CDR3 consists of 15 residues. CDR1 and CDR2 (germline): SGHAT, FQNNGV. Trimming left V 2 bases short and J 5 bases short, with 15 bases between.

This chain links TRBV27 with TRBJ2-7, with D hard to call. Germline CDR1 reads MNHEY; CDR2 reads SMNVEV (reference sequence). This CDR3 comprises 12 residues. The DNA of the CDR3 is TGTGCAGCAGGAACGCTTACCTACGAGCAGTACTTC. Translating gives CAAGTLTYEQYF.

Note on this clonotype: With only one base between it and a far larger clone, this is likely a read error. V usage is TRBV7-9 and J usage is TRBJ2-2; TRBD1 matches 8 bases. This CDR3 has 13 amino acids. Germline V gene data show CDR1 as SEHNR and CDR2 as FQNEAQ (reference sequence). CDR3 protein: CSSRTGLAGELFF. DNA of the CDR3: TGTTCCAGCAGGACAGGGTTGGCCGGGGAGCTGTTTTTT.

This clonotype appeared a few times. The J gene is TRBJ2-7, the V gene TRBV18, with 11 bases fitting TRBD2. Unmatched junction bases numbered 6, after V lost 3 bases and J lost 2 bases. Germline CDR1 reads KGHSH; CDR2 reads LQKENI. CDR3 size: 16 residues. This CDR3 is CASSPPSGGLTYEQYF. CDR3 coding DNA: TGTGCCAGCTCACCGCCTAGCGGGGGGCTCACCTACGAGCAGTACTTC.

This clonotype was observed many times. The chain joins TRBV6-5 to TRBJ1-4, with D possibly being TRBD1 (5 bases). The CDR3 has 16 amino acids. The germline V gene has CDR1 MNHEY and CDR2 SVGAGI. V lost 1 base and J lost 0, with 9 bases in between. CDR3 amino acids: CASSYYDRTTNEKLFF. In nucleotides, the CDR3 is TGTGCCAGCAGTTACTATGACAGAACAACTAATGAAAAACTGTTTTTT.

This clonotype was counted a few times. The chain couples TRBV5-1 to TRBJ2-1; 12 positions match TRBD2. Per the germline V gene, CDR1 is SGHRS and CDR2 is YFSETQ. The CDR3 is 15 residues long. The junction had 9 bases not matched to a gene; V was cut back by 3 bases and J by 11 bases. DNA of the CDR3: TGCGCCAGCAGCTCCCTAGCGGGGGGGGATAGTAAGCAGTTCTTC. Translation: CASSSLAGGDSKQFF.

With regard to this clonotype: A far larger clone is one nucleotide away, so this likely arose from a read error. The conserved final phenylalanine or tryptophan is absent from the CDR3, which likely points to a read error. The rearrangement joins TRBV7-9 to TRBJ1-5; D uncertain. Germline-derived CDR1 and CDR2 are SEHNR and FQNEAQ (reference sequence). This CDR3 spans 14 amino acids. Between the trimmed V and J ends, which lost 4 bases and 0 bases, there was a span of 7 bases. In DNA, the CDR3 is TGTGCCAGCAGCTCGGCAAATAGCAATCAGCCCCAGCATTTA. Its translation is CASSSANSNQPQHL.

The sample holds many counts of this clonotype. Mismatch with germline at one junction end may stem from a read error. This chain joins TRBV20-1 and TRBJ1-2; D is unclear. Germline V gene lookup returns CDR1 DFQATT and CDR2 SNEGSKA (reference sequence). The CDR3 has 8 residues. CDR3 in DNA: TGCAGTGCTAGAGATGGCCCGTTC. Its translation: CSARDGPF.

Ten or more counts support this clonotype. J is TRBJ2-2 and V is TRBV12-3 or TRBV12-4; no clear D. The CDR3 covers 13 residues. Trimming pared 6 bases from V and 4 bases from J, leaving 9 bases between. As DNA, the CDR3 is TGTGCCAGCAGGGAACAGCGCACCGGGGAGCTGTTTTTT. Translating it yields CASREQRTGELFF.

The chain couples TRBV19 to TRBJ1-2; 8 nucleotides agree with TRBD1. CDR3 length: 14 residues. Germline V gene lookup returns CDR1 LNHDA and CDR2 SQIVND (reference sequence). Trimming cost V 2 bases and J 2 bases; bases outside gene matches: 1. CDR3 nucleotide sequence: TGTGCCAGTAGTATAAGGGACAGGAACTATGGCTACACCTTC. This codes for CASSIRDRNYGYTF.

This clonotype was detected many times. The V call is TRBV18, the J call TRBJ2-7; 8 positions match TRBD1. J lost 5 bases, V lost 6 bases, and 9 bases had no gene match. The CDR3 runs to 14 residues. Germline CDR1 reads KGHSH; CDR2 reads LQKENI. The CDR3 DNA reads TGTGCCAGCTCCCGACCGGACAGGGAGAACGAGCAGTACTTC. Its protein is CASSRPDRENEQYF.

The table lists this clonotype with many counts. This chain uses TRBV12-3 or TRBV12-4 with TRBJ2-2; D may match TRBD1 or TRBD2 (5 bases each). The CDR3 consists of 17 residues. With 3 bases removed from V and 0 bases from J, the gap between germline ends came to 14 bases. The CDR3 coding sequence is TGTGCCAGCAGTTTTTGGGGCCAGGGAGCGAACACCGGGGAGCTGTTTTTT. Encoded protein: CASSFWGQGANTGELFF.

This clonotype was observed a few times. The chain combines TRBV5-1 with TRBJ2-1, with TRBD2 matching over 11 bases. Germline assignment: CDR1 SGHRS and CDR2 YFSETQ. The CDR3 is made up of 15 amino acids. The J segment lost 9 bases and the V segment lost 4 bases, leaving 9 bases of the junction unmatched. CDR3 coding DNA: TGCGCCAGCAGCGGGTTAGCGGGGGGGCTTGGTGAGCAGTTCTTC. Its protein is CASSGLAGGLGEQFF.

This clonotype was observed at least ten times. The gene calls are TRBV7-2 and TRBJ1-6, with unresolved D. V was shortened by 5 bases and J by 8 bases, with 19 bases between the two germline ends. CDR1 and CDR2 (germline): SGHTA, FQGNSA. The CDR3 length is 16 residues. In DNA form, the CDR3 reads TGTGCCAGCAGCCTAATGGACTCTATCGATGATTCACCCCTCCACTTT. Translation: CASSLMDSIDDSPLHF.

Comment on this clonotype: This CDR3 fails to terminate in the conserved phenylalanine or tryptophan, so it likely reflects a read error. V gene TRBV6-4 combines with J gene TRBJ1-6; D gene uncertain. This CDR3 contains 16 residues. V was shortened by 6 bases and J by 10 bases, with 22 bases between the two germline ends. Germline CDR1 MRHNA, CDR2 SNTAGT. DNA of the CDR3: TGTGCCAGCAGGGCGAGACATTCGGATCTTCGGTCACCCCTCCACTCT. Translation gives CASRARHSDLRSPLHS.

V is TRBV19 and J is TRBJ1-5; maybe TRBD1 (5 bases). V lost 2 bases and J 0 bases, leaving 17 bases between the germline ends. The CDR3 spans 18 residues. Looked up from germline, CDR1 is LNHDA and CDR2 is SQIVND (reference sequence). CDR3 DNA sequence: TGTGCCAGTAGTATACGGCAGGGAGCGTTGGATAGCAATCAGCCCCAGCATTTT. Translated, it gives CASSIRQGALDSNQPQHF.

This clonotype has only a few counts. The chain carries TRBV29-1 and TRBJ2-7, with D unclear. This CDR3 has 12 amino acids. Germline CDR1 and CDR2: SQVTM and ANQGSEA. Trimming left V 5 bases short and J 3 bases short, with 11 bases between. The CDR3 loop reads CSVSDSNYEQYF. CDR3 DNA sequence: TGCAGCGTTTCCGATAGCAACTACGAGCAGTACTTC.

This clonotype occurred many times. The gene calls are TRBV3-1 and TRBJ2-3; D remains unclear. This CDR3 is built from 13 residues. Per germline, CDR1 LGHDT and CDR2 YNNKEL (reference sequence). The V end was cut by 2 bases, the J end by 5 bases, with 8 bases between. The CDR3 nucleotides are TGTGCCAGCAGCCAAAGTCCCGGAGATACGCAGTATTTT. It codes for CASSQSPGDTQYF.

This clonotype has at least ten counts. The chain employs TRBV11-2 and TRBJ1-1; D gene unclear. V was trimmed by 0 bases and J by 2 bases, leaving 16 bases between them. Germline assignment: CDR1 SGHAT and CDR2 FQNNGV. This CDR3 comprises 17 residues. This CDR3 is CASSLEGGQDLNTEAFF. The CDR3 DNA follows: TGTGCCAGCAGCTTAGAAGGAGGTCAGGACCTAAACACTGAAGCTTTCTTT.

V usage is TRBV12-3 or TRBV12-4 and J usage is TRBJ2-7; the match to TRBD2 covers 7 bases. J lost 7 bases, V lost 8 bases, and 11 bases had no gene match. The CDR3 covers 13 residues. CDR3 loop: CASQSGRGWEQYF. The CDR3 nucleotides are TGTGCCAGCCAAAGTGGGAGGGGATGGGAGCAGTACTTC.

This clonotype came up a few times. Only one base separates this from a far larger clonotype, so it likely reflects a read error. It is likely a read error, because the conserved phenylalanine at the end of the CDR3 is missing. The V gene is TRBV6-4, the J gene TRBJ1-1; D is unclear. Germline V CDR1 and CDR2: MRHNA, SNTAGT. This CDR3 has 13 residues. DNA of the CDR3: TGTGCCAGCAGTTACTCGGGAATCCCTGAAGCTTTCCTT. Translating it yields CASSYSGIPEAFL.

The genes are TRBV5-1 and TRBJ1-2, with 9 bases that match TRBD1. The CDR3 length is 15 residues. V shed 4 bases and J 6 bases; nucleotides not matched to a gene: 10. CDR1 and CDR2 (germline): SGHRS, YFSETQ. In DNA form, the CDR3 reads TGCGCCAGCAGCCGGGACAGGGAACCACTCCATGGCTACACCTTC. Its protein product is CASSRDREPLHGYTF.